The 20 T cell receptor beta chains below were found in one sample sequenced in a study of T cells in localized non-small cell lung cancer. Generated by immunoSEQ multiplex PCR, the TCRdb table keeps only in-frame clones and is missing some. The top ten hold roughly 4.8% of the sample, which has 60,000 or so clones, 81% seen once. Sample: PBMCs, taken before any cancer treatment. These receptor sequences come from a man aged 35 to 69 with stage II lung adenocarcinoma.

The chain couples TRBV6-6 to TRBJ2-7, with a weak D call TRBD2 (6 bases). Germline values: CDR1 MNHNY, CDR2 SVGAGI (reference sequence). CDR3 length: 14 residues. Trimming stripped 6 bases from V and 0 bases from J, with 12 bases between. CDR3 in DNA: TGTGCCAGCAGGGGGACTTCCGGCTCCTACGAGCAGTACTTC. This encodes CASRGTSGSYEQYF.

This clone appeared once. The J gene is TRBJ1-1, the V gene TRBV5-6; 10 bases align to TRBD1. V lost 3 bases, J lost 0 bases, and 11 bases stayed unmatched. The CDR3 consists of 18 residues. Germline V gene data show CDR1 as SGHDT and CDR2 as YYEEEE. CDR3 nucleotides: TGTGCCAGCAGCTGGTTGGTGACAGGGGGCGCGGTGAACACTGAAGCTTTCTTT. The encoded protein is CASSWLVTGGAVNTEAFF.

This sequence joins TRBV14 and TRBJ2-1; 9 nucleotides agree with TRBD2. CDR1 and CDR2 (germline): SGHDN, FVKESK. There are 15 residues in the CDR3. V dropped 1 base and J dropped 8; count of bases not matched to a gene: 6. Here the CDR3 reads CASSQGGGRAYEQFF. In DNA, the CDR3 is TGTGCCAGCAGCCAAGGGGGCGGGAGGGCCTATGAGCAGTTCTTC.

The table lists this clone with a count of one. CDR3 DNA sequence: TGTGCCAGCAGTGAAGGCCGCCTGTATGGCTACACCTTC. Encoded protein: CASSEGRLYGYTF. The gene calls are TRBV25-1 and TRBJ1-2, with no clear D. The V gene lost 2 bases and the J gene lost 5 bases, with 9 bases spanning the gap. CDR3 size: 13 residues. Germline V gene sequence: CDR1 MGHDK, CDR2 SYGVNS.

This chain's CDR3 is CASSLITSGIGEQFF. The CDR3 nucleotides are TGTGCCAGCAGCTTAATCACTAGCGGGATAGGGGAGCAGTTCTTC. V is TRBV7-2 and J is TRBJ2-1, with 10 bases identical to TRBD2. The CDR3 is 15 amino acids. V dropped 2 bases and J dropped 10; count of bases not matched to a gene: 8. Germline CDR1 is SGHTA and CDR2 is FQGNSA. The whole variable domain, filled in from reference TRBV7-2 and TRBJ2-1, reads GAGVSQSPSNKVTEKGKDVELRCDPISGHTALYWYRQSLGQGLEFLIYFQGNSAPDKSGLPSDRFSAERTGGSVSTLTIQRTQQEDSAVYLCASSLITSGIGEQFFGPGTRLTVL.

V is TRBV4-3 and J is TRBJ1-1, with D possibly TRBD1 on 5 matching bases. Deletions cut 6 bases from V and 5 bases from J, with 13 bases between. Germline values: CDR1 LGHNA, CDR2 YSLEER. This CDR3 comprises 13 residues. CDR3 DNA: TGCGCCAGCAGGCAGACAGAAGCTACTGAAGCTTTCTTT. Residues: CASRQTEATEAFF.

The chain couples TRBV5-1 to TRBJ2-5; D unresolved. Germline CDR1 and CDR2: SGHRS and YFSETQ. The CDR3 is made up of 15 amino acids. Deletions cut 0 bases from V and 4 bases from J, with 13 bases between. The CDR3 loop is CASSLAGIDLETQYF. As DNA, the CDR3 is TGCGCCAGCAGCTTGGCAGGAATAGACTTAGAGACCCAGTACTTC.

The chain recombines TRBV14 with TRBJ2-2; D not resolved. The V end lost 1 base, the J end lost 7 bases, and 10 bases lay between the germline ends. The CDR3 runs to 14 residues. Per the germline V gene, CDR1 is SGHDN and CDR2 is FVKESK. The CDR3 sequence: CASSQVGLVGELFF. CDR3 DNA: TGTGCCAGCAGCCAAGTGGGATTGGTCGGGGAGCTGTTTTTT. Full variable domain (missing parts from reference TRBV14 and TRBJ2-2): EAGVTQFPSHSVIEKGQTVTLRCDPISGHDNLYWYRRVMGKEIKFLLHFVKESKQDESGMPNNRFLAERTGGTYSTLKVQPAELEDSGVYFCASSQVGLVGELFFGEGSRLTVL.

V gene TRBV7-3 combines with J gene TRBJ2-2, with 12 bases lining up with TRBD2. CDR1 is SGHTA, CDR2 FQGTGA, per germline. This CDR3 is 16 amino acids long. V lost 5 bases to trimming and J lost 6 bases; unmatched junction nucleotides: 7. The CDR3 sequence: CASSARLAGDPGELFF. The CDR3 bases are TGTGCCAGCAGCGCCCGACTAGCGGGAGATCCCGGGGAGCTGTTTTTT.

This chain connects TRBV6-5 to TRBJ2-3; D gene uncertain. This CDR3 contains 14 residues. Germline V gives CDR1 MNHEY, CDR2 SVGAGI. The germline V and J ends were trimmed by 6 bases and 1 base, with 11 bases remaining between them. CDR3 sequence reads: CASRAGPRTDTQYF. The CDR3 DNA reads TGTGCCAGCAGAGCCGGGCCCCGCACAGATACGCAGTATTTT.

The chain couples TRBV6-5 to TRBJ2-7, with D possibly called TRBD1 or TRBD2 (5 bases each). Looked up from germline, CDR1 is MNHEY and CDR2 is SVGAGI. With 4 bases removed from V and 3 bases from J, the gap between germline ends came to 7 bases. The length of the CDR3 is 12 residues. CDR3 DNA: TGTGCCAGCAGTTGGGGGTTCTACGAGCAGTACTTC. Its translation: CASSWGFYEQYF.

The rearrangement joins TRBV29-1 to TRBJ1-2; the D gene is possibly TRBD1 (5 bases). CDR1 SQVTM and CDR2 ANQGSEA come from the germline V gene. V shed 1 base and J shed 4 bases, with 16 bases lying between them. CDR3 length: 15 residues. CDR3 protein: CSVEGGKGTFYGYTF. CDR3 nucleotides: TGCAGCGTTGAAGGGGGCAAAGGGACCTTCTATGGCTACACCTTC.

The gene calls are TRBV4-1 and TRBJ2-5; TRBD2 might be the D (6 bases). The germline V gene has CDR1 MGHRA and CDR2 YSYEKL. The CDR3 is 17 residues long. Trimming removed 0 bases from V and 6 bases from J, with 20 bases in between. The CDR3 sequence: CASSQDMEGTQRKTQYF. In DNA, the CDR3 is TGCGCCAGCAGCCAAGATATGGAGGGGACCCAGAGGAAGACCCAGTACTTC.

The chain uses TRBV15 and TRBJ2-1, with 9 bases identical to TRBD1. V shed 3 bases, J shed 0 bases, and the junction held 3 bases outside the gene matches. The CDR3 contains 16 residues. Germline loops: CDR1 LNHNV, CDR2 YYDKDF (reference sequence). The CDR3 DNA follows: TGTGCCACCAGCAGGGGACAGGGAAGCTCCTACAATGAGCAGTTCTTC. It codes for CATSRGQGSSYNEQFF.

This chain joins TRBV30 and TRBJ1-2; 7 nucleotides match TRBD1. Germline CDR1 and CDR2: GTSNPN and SVGIG (reference sequence). CDR3 length: 13 residues. The V and J ends lost 7 bases and 4 bases, in that order; junction bases with no gene match: 9. The CDR3 region is CASTPWDSYGYTF. The CDR3, as DNA: TGTGCCTCCACCCCCTGGGACAGCTATGGCTACACCTTC. The complete variable domain, with remaining parts taken from reference TRBV30 and TRBJ1-2, reads SQTIHQWPATLVQPVGSPLSLECTVEGTSNPNLYWYRQAAGRGLQLLFYSVGIGQISSEVPQNLSASRPQDRQFILSSKKLLLSDSGFYLCASTPWDSYGYTFGSGTRLTVV.

The J gene is TRBJ2-3, the V gene TRBV6-1; D is uncertain. The CDR3 loop spans 12 amino acids. V dropped 5 bases and J dropped 12 bases, with 15 bases sitting between them. CDR1 and CDR2 from the germline V gene are MNHNS and SASEGT. The CDR3 is CASSLPDLIQYF. In DNA form, the CDR3 reads TGTGCCAGCAGTCTACCCGACTTGATCCAGTATTTT.

The V and J genes are TRBV5-1 and TRBJ1-3; a weak D match, TRBD1 (6 bases). The germline CDR1 and CDR2 sequences are SGHRS and YFSETQ. The CDR3 has 15 residues. V lost 0 bases and J lost 1, with 8 bases in between. CDR3 nucleotides: TGCGCCAGCAGCTTGGAGGGGGAGTCTGGAAACACCATATATTTT. It translates to CASSLEGESGNTIYF.

V and J are TRBV11-2 and TRBJ2-1, with D unclear. Looked up from germline, CDR1 is SGHAT and CDR2 is FQNNGV. V was clipped by 6 bases and J by 2 bases, with 2 bases between them. The length of the CDR3 is 11 residues. The CDR3 sequence is CASRAYNEQFF. CDR3 bases: TGTGCCAGCAGGGCCTACAATGAGCAGTTCTTC.

As regards this clone: The same CDR3 can be traced to other DNA sequences in this sample. The chain is built from TRBV12-5 and TRBJ1-5; 8 bases are a match to TRBD1. The length of the CDR3 is 13 residues. Germline loops: CDR1 LGHNT, CDR2 FRNRAP. Trimming at V came to 8 bases and at J to 7 bases, leaving 7 bases not matched to a gene. CDR3 amino acids: CASQGQGGQPQHF. DNA for the CDR3: TGTGCTAGTCAAGGACAGGGTGGGCAGCCCCAGCATTTT.

This chain joins TRBV14 and TRBJ1-3; 9 bases agree with TRBD1. The trim removed 9 bases at V and 4 bases at J, leaving 7 bases unmatched. The CDR3 has 14 amino acids. Germline V CDR1 and CDR2: SGHDN, FVKESK. The CDR3 DNA reads as TGTGCCAGTTCCGACAGGGGGTTCGGAAACACCATATATTTT. This codes for CASSDRGFGNTIYF.